This T cell receptor (beta chain) appears in the sequencing data of a study of blood T cell repertoires in COVID-19. At the level of the study: Acute and convalescent COVID-19 specimens originated in the United States, Italy and Spain. T cells, B-cell-depleted T cells, or PBMCs provided the cDNA or gDNA that served as material.

The junction had 3 bases not matched to a gene; V was cut back by 8 bases and J by 5 bases. The CDR3 totals 13 residues. Germline V lookup: CDR1 SGHRS, CDR2 YFSETQ. As handled by the study authors: It was from reference gene primer amplification that nucleated cell counts were estimated. Using immunoSEQ multiplex PCR, the repertoire was profiled, and TCRdb retains in-frame clones only, with some absent. The DNA gave D and trimming, while V, J and clone size come from that table. The table has 150,000 to 200,000 clones, about 87% seen once. The chain uses TRBV5-1 and TRBJ2-3; 12 bases agree with TRBD2. Material: peripheral blood. The TCR sequence derives from a man aged 55 to 69 with acute or convalescent COVID-19. Here the CDR3 reads CASILAGGDTQYF. The DNA for the CDR3 is TGCGCCAGTATACTAGCGGGAGGAGATACGCAGTATTTT.